The rows below give T cell receptor beta chains drawn from one sample of a study of blood T cell repertoires in COVID-19. Measured with immunoSEQ multiplex PCR; TCRdb has only the in-frame clones, and not every one. The sample has 130,000 to 150,000 clones, about four fifths seen once. The sample taken for sequencing was peripheral blood. Source of these receptors: a woman between 65 and 79 years old with COVID-19, enrolled during active disease. Each CDR3 is given with its conserved first and last residue. D genes are given only for firm matches. The size field is filled for only some rows; it gives once, few, many or a size class.

TRBV6-5	TRBD1	TRBJ1-2	few	CASSSTKGGGYGYTF	TGTGCCAGCAGTTCGACTAAAGGGGGCGGCTATGGCTACACCTTC
TRBV3-1/TRBV3-2	-	TRBJ2-2	-	CASSQGSGEGELFF	TGTGCCAGCAGCCAGGGGTCAGGGGAAGGGGAGCTGTTTTTT
TRBV9	TRBD2	TRBJ2-1	-	CASSIAGSGGYNEQFF	TGTGCCAGCAGCATAGCGGGTAGCGGGGGGTACAATGAGCAGTTCTTC
TRBV18	-	TRBJ1-6	-	CASSPGLTNSPLHF	TGTGCCAGCTCACCGGGACTCACTAATTCACCCCTCCACTTT
TRBV2	-	TRBJ1-5	-	CASSERGRANQPQHF	TGTGCCAGCAGTGAAAGGGGCAGAGCTAATCAGCCCCAGCATTTT
TRBV5-4	TRBD2	TRBJ2-3	few	CASSSGTSVSTDTQYF	TGTGCCAGCAGTTCAGGGACTAGCGTAAGCACAGATACGCAGTATTTT
TRBV20-1	TRBD1	TRBJ1-2	-	CSAGAPLTGGGGYTF	TGCAGTGCTGGTGCCCCGCTTACAGGGGGTGGTGGCTACACCTTC
TRBV19	TRBD1	TRBJ1-1	few	CASSAHADRDNTEAFF	TGTGCCAGTAGTGCGCACGCTGACAGGGACAACACTGAAGCTTTCTTT
TRBV19	-	TRBJ1-5	-	CASSIGGLSNQPQHF	TGTGCCAGTAGTATCGGGGGTTTGAGCAATCAGCCCCAGCATTTT
TRBV7-9	TRBD2	TRBJ2-2	-	CASTLTGGTGELFF	TGTGCCAGCACCCTAACCGGGGGGACCGGGGAGCTGTTTTTT
TRBV6-2/TRBV6-3	-	TRBJ2-7	-	CASSYLYEQYF	TGTGCCAGCAGTTACCTCTACGAGCAGTACTTC
TRBV19	TRBD1	TRBJ1-2	-	CASSPSRGQGGYGYTF	TGTGCCAGTAGCCCTAGTCGGGGACAGGGAGGGTATGGCTACACCTTC
TRBV7-9	-	TRBJ2-7	-	CASHGDSYEQYF	TGTGCCAGCCACGGAGACTCCTACGAGCAGTACTTC
TRBV7-9	TRBD1	TRBJ2-2	-	CASHDRDPSGELFF	TGTGCCAGTCACGACAGGGACCCGTCTGGGGAGCTGTTTTTT
TRBV5-1	TRBD1	TRBJ1-2	-	CASSWKGQDLGYTF	TGCGCCAGCAGCTGGAAGGGACAGGACCTTGGCTACACCTTC
TRBV30	-	TRBJ1-2	-	CAWSPQGNYGYTF	TGTGCCTGGAGCCCACAGGGAAACTATGGCTACACCTTC
TRBV5-1	-	TRBJ2-5	once	CASSTSGTKETQYF	TGCGCCAGCAGCACCTCCGGGACAAAAGAGACCCAGTACTTC
TRBV9	TRBD1	TRBJ2-7	large	CASSVGTGNYEQYF	TGTGCCAGCAGCGTAGGGACAGGAAACTACGAGCAGTACTTC
TRBV5-6	TRBD1	TRBJ1-6	-	CASSLATGQGGSPLHF	TGTGCCAGCAGCTTGGCGACCGGACAGGGAGGTTCACCCCTCCACTTT
TRBV5-4	TRBD1	TRBJ1-2	-	CASSSPFDRDGYTF	TGTGCCAGCAGCTCACCCTTCGACAGGGATGGCTACACCTTC
TRBV19	TRBD1	TRBJ1-2	-	CAQPNGGELNRGLLNYGYTF	TGTGCTCAGCCCAACGGGGGCGAATTAAACAGGGGACTCCTTAACTATGGCTACACCTTC
TRBV6-5	TRBD2	TRBJ2-1	-	CASSILAGTYNEQFF	TGTGCCAGCAGTATACTAGCGGGGACATACAATGAGCAGTTCTTC
TRBV5-5	-	TRBJ1-5	-	CASSPGGYSNQPQHF	TGTGCCAGCAGCCCGGGGGGGTATAGCAATCAGCCCCAGCATTTT
TRBV28	TRBD1	TRBJ2-7	few	CASSLLGQAPYEQYF	TGTGCCAGCAGTTTACTTGGACAGGCACCCTACGAGCAGTACTTC
TRBV6-2/TRBV6-3	-	TRBJ1-3	-	CASSPHDSSGNTIYF	TGTGCCAGCAGCCCCCATGACAGCTCTGGAAACACCATATATTTT
TRBV5-4	TRBD1	TRBJ1-5	-	CASSQDRVNQPQHF	TGTGCCAGCAGCCAGGACAGGGTTAATCAGCCCCAGCATTTT
TRBV28	-	TRBJ2-7	-	CASKSGAAWEQYF	TGTGCCAGTAAGTCAGGGGCGGCCTGGGAGCAGTACTTC
TRBV6-5	-	TRBJ1-1	-	CASTLLTVNTEAFF	TGTGCCAGCACCCTATTGACAGTGAACACTGAAGCTTTCTTT